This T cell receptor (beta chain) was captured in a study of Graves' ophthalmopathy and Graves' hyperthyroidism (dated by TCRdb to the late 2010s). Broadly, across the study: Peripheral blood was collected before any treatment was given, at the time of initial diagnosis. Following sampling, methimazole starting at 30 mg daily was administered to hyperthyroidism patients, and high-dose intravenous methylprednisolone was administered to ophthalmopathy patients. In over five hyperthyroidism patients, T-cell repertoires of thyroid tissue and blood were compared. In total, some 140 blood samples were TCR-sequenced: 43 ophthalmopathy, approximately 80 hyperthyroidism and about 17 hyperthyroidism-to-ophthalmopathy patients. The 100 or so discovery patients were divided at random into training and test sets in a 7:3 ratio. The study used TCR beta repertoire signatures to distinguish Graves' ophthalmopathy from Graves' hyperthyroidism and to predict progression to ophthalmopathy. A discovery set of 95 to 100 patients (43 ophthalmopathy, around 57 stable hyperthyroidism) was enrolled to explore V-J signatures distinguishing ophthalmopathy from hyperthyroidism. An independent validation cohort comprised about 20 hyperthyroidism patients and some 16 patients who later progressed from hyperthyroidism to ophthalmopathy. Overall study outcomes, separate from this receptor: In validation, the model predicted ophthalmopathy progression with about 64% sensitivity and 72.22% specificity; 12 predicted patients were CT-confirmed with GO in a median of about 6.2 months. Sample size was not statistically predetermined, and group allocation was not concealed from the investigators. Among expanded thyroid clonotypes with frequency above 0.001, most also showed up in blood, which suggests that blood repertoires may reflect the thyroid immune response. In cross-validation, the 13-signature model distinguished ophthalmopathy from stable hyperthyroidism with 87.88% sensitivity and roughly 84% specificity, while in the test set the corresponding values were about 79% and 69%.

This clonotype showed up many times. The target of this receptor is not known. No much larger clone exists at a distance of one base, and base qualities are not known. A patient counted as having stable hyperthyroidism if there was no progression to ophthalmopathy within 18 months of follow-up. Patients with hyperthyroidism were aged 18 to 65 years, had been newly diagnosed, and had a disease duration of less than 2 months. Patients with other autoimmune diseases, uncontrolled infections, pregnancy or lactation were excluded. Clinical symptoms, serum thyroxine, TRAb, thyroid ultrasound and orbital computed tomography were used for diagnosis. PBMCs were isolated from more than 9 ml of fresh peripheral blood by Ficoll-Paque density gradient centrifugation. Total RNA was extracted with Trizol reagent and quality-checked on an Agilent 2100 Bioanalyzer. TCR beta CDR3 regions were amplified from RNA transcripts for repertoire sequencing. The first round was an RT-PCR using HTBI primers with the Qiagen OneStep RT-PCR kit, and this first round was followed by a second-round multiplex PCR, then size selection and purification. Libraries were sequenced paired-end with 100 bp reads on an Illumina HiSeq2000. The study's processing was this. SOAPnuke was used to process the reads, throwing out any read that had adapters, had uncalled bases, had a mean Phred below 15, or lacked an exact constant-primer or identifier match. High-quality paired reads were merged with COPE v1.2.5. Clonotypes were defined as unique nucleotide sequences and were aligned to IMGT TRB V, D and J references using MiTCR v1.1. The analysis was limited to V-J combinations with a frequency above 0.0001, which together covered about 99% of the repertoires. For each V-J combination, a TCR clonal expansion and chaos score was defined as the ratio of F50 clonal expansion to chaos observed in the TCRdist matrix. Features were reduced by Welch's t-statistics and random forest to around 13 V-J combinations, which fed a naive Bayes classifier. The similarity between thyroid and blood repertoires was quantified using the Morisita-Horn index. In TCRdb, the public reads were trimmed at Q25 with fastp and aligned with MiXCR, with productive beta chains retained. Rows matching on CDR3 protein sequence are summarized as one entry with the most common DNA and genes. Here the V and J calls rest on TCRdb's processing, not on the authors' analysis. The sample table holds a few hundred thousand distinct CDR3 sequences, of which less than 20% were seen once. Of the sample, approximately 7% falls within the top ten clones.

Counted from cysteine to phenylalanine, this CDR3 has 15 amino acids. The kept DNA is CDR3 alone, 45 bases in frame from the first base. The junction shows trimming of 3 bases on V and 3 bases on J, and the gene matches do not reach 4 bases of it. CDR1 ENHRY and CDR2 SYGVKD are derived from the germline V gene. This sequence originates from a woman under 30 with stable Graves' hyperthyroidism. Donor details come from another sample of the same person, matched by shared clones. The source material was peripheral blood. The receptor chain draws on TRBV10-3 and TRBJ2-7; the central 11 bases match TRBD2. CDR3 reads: CAISDPTSGDYEQYF. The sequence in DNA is TGTGCCATCAGTGACCCGACTAGCGGGGACTACGAGCAGTACTTC.